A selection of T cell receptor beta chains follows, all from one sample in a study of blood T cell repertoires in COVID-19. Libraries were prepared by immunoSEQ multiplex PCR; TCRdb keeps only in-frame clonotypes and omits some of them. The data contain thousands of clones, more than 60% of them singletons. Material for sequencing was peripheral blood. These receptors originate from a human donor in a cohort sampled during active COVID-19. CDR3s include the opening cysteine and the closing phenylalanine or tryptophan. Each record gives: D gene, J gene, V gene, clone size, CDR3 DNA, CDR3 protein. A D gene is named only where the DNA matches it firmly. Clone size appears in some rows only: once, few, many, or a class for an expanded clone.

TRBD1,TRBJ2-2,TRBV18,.,TGTGCCAGCTCACCAGTGACAGGGGCGCGCACCGGGGAGCTGTTTTTT,CASSPVTGARTGELFF
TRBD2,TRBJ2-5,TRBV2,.,TGTGCCAGCAGTGAGGGACTAGCGGCACAAGAGACCCAGTACTTC,CASSEGLAAQETQYF
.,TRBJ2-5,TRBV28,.,TGTGCCAGCAGTGGGGGACAAGGGATTCGAGAGACCCAGTACTTC,CASSGGQGIRETQYF
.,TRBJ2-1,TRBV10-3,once,TGTGCCATCAGTGTCGGGAATGAGCAGTTCTTC,CAISVGNEQFF
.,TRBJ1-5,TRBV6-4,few,TGTGCCAGCAGTGTCGGGGAGGGAACTCAGCCCCAGCATTTT,CASSVGEGTQPQHF
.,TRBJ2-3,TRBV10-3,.,TGTGCCATACAAGCGGGTCTGAGCACAGATACGCAGTATTTT,CAIQAGLSTDTQYF
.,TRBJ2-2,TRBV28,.,TGTGCCAGCAAACGAGGAAGGGAGACCGGGGAGCTGTTTTTT,CASKRGRETGELFF
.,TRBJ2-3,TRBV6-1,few,TGTGCCAGCAGTGAAGGGCGGGACACAGATACGCAGTATTTT,CASSEGRDTDTQYF
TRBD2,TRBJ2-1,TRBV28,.,TGTGCCAGCAGTACCCGGACTAGCGGGAGGGTCGGTGAGCAGTTCTTC,CASSTRTSGRVGEQFF
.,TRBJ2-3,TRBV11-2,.,TGTGCCAGCAGCTTACTAGAATTGAGCACAGATACGCAGTATTTT,CASSLLELSTDTQYF
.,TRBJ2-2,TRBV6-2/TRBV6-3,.,TGTGCCAGCAGTTACTCGGGGGGGCGGACCCCGGACACCGGGGAGCTGTTTTTT,CASSYSGGRTPDTGELFF
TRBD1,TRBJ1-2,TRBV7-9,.,TGTGCCAGCAGCCCGGGACAGCTCTATGGCTACACCTTC,CASSPGQLYGYTF
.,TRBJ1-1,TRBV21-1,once,TGTGCCAGCCCCCAACACAGGGACACTGAAGCTTTCTTT,CASPQHRDTEAFF
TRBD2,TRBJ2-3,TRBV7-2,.,TGTGCCAGCACTCCTAGTCCGGGGACTAGCGGGAGGTCCACAGATACGCAGTATTTT,CASTPSPGTSGRSTDTQYF
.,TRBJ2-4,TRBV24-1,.,TGTGCCACCAGTGATTTCTCTGGCGGGATCCAAGCAAAATACATTCAGTACTTC,CATSDFSGGIQAKYIQYF
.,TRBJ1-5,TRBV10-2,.,TGCGCCAGCAGTGGAGACGGGGGCAATCAGCCCCAGCATTTT,CASSGDGGNQPQHF
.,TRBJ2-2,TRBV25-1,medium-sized,TGTGCCAGCGCCGGCGGGGAGCTGTTTTTT,CASAGGELFF
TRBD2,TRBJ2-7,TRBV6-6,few,TGTGCCAGCAGTTACACCGGAGATAGCGGGTACTACGAGCAGTACTTC,CASSYTGDSGYYEQYF
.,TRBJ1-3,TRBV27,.,TGTGCCAGCAGTCCCCGGGGGGGGCGAGGAAACACCATATATTTT,CASSPRGGRGNTIYF
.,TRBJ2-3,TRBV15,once,TGTGCCACCAGCAGAGCGGCGGGCCGCACAAGCACAGATACGCAGTATTTT,CATSRAAGRTSTDTQYF
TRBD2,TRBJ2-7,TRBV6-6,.,TGTGCCAGCAGCCCGGGACTAGCGGGAGTCGAGCAGTACTTC,CASSPGLAGVEQYF
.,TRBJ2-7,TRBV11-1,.,TGTGCCAGCAGCTTTCGTGGGGCATACGAGCAGTACTTC,CASSFRGAYEQYF
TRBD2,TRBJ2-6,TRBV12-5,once,TGTGCTAGTGGTCCCGATCAGCGGGGCTCCCTTGATGGGGCCAACGTCCTGACTTTC,CASGPDQRGSLDGANVLTF
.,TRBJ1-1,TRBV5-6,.,TGTGCCAGCAGCCAATACCTGAGGGTCACTGAAGCTTTCTTT,CASSQYLRVTEAFF
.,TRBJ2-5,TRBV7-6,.,TGTGCCAGCAGCTTAGGTGGAGAACCGGCCCAGTACTTC,CASSLGGEPAQYF
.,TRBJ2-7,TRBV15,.,TGTGCCACCAGCAAAGACCGAACAGGTTACGAGCAGTACTTC,CATSKDRTGYEQYF
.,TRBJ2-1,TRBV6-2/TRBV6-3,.,TGTGCCAGCAGTTACTTTCGCCCGGGAACAGTGAACAATGAGCAGTTCTTC,CASSYFRPGTVNNEQFF
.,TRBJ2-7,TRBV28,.,TGTGCCAGCAGAACTCAAGCGGGACAAGGGATGTACGAGCAGTACTTC,CASRTQAGQGMYEQYF
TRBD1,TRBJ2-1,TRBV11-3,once,TGTGCCATTTCGCCCCAGGGGGACAATGAGCAGTTCTTC,CAISPQGDNEQFF
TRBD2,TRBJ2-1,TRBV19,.,TGTGCCAGTAGTAAGGGACTAGCGGTCCATGAGCAGTTCTTC,CASSKGLAVHEQFF
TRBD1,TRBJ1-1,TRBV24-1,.,TGTGCCACCAGACCAGGGGGTGTGGACACTGAAGCTTTCTTT,CATRPGGVDTEAFF
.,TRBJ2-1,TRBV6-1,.,TGTGCCAGCAGTGAAGATCGGACAGTTTTAAATGAGCAGTTCTTC,CASSEDRTVLNEQFF
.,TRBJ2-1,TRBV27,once,TGTGCCAGCGGGGGGACCGGAAGTAATGAGCAGTTCTTC,CASGGTGSNEQFF
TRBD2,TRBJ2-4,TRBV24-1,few,TGTGCCACCAGTGGGGAGGGGAGGAACATTCAGTACTTC,CATSGEGRNIQYF
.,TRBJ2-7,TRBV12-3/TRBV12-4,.,TGTGCCAGCAGCCTTCGGGGATACGAGCAGTACTTC,CASSLRGYEQYF
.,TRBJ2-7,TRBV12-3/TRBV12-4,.,TGTGCCAGCAGCCTTACACCCTCGGGCGAGCAGTACTTC,CASSLTPSGEQYF
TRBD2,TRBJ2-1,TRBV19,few,TGTGCCAGTAGTATAGTAGGGAGCGGGGCCTACAATGAGCAGTTCTTC,CASSIVGSGAYNEQFF
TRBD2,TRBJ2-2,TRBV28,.,TGTGCCAGCAGTCAACCTGCGGGGGCCGGGGAGCTGTTTTTT,CASSQPAGAGELFF
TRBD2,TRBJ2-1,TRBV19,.,TGTGCCAGTAGTATACTTCTAGCGGGAGGAACCTACAATGAGCAGTTCTTC,CASSILLAGGTYNEQFF
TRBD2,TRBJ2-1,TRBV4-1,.,TGCGCCAGCAGCCAAGACGGGGCGGGAGGGTACAATGAGCAGTTCTTC,CASSQDGAGGYNEQFF
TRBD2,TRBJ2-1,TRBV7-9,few,TGTGCCAGCAGCTTGGGACTAGCGGAGTACAATGAGCAGTTCTTC,CASSLGLAEYNEQFF
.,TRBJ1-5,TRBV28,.,TGTGCCAGCAGTTTCCAGGGAATGAATCAGCCCCAGCATTTT,CASSFQGMNQPQHF
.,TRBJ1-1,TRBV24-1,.,TGTGCCACCAGTGATTTGCGGGCGGGGGCCGGGGCTTTCTTT,CATSDLRAGAGAFF
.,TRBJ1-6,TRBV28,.,TGTGCCAGCAGTTTAGGGCAGGGACTTAATTCACCCCTCCACTTT,CASSLGQGLNSPLHF
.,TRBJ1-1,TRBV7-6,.,TGTGCCAGCAGCTTAGGCCCAGGAAACACTGAAGCTTTCTTT,CASSLGPGNTEAFF
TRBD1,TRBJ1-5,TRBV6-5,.,TGTGCCAGCAGGGTCACAGGGGATAGCAATCAGCCCCAGCATTTT,CASRVTGDSNQPQHF
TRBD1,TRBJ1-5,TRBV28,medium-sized,TGTGCCAGCAGTTTAAGTCCGGACAGGTCCCTTGGTTCCAGCAATCAGCCCCAGCATTTT,CASSLSPDRSLGSSNQPQHF
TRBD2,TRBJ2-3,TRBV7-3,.,TGTGCCAGCAGCTCCAGCGGGATGAGGCCTACGCAGTATTTT,CASSSSGMRPTQYF
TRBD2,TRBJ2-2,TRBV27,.,TGTGCCAGCAGTTTAGAGGTCTTAGCGGGGCTGAACACCGGGGAGCTGTTTTTT,CASSLEVLAGLNTGELFF
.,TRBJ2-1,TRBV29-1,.,TGCAGCGCCAGCAGGGGCAATGAGCAGTTCTTC,CSASRGNEQFF
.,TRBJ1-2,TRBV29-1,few,TGCAGCGTTGAGGAGCCCGACTTCCACCTAGACTATGGCTACACCTTC,CSVEEPDFHLDYGYTF
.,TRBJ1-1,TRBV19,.,TGTGCCAGTAGTCAGACTGAGAACACTGAAGCTTTCTTT,CASSQTENTEAFF
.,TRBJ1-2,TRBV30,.,TGTGCCTGGGGGGACACCTCGGACTATGGCTACACCTTC,CAWGDTSDYGYTF